The 28 T cell receptor beta chains below all came from one sample that was sequenced in a study of T cells generated in artificial thymic organoids. Semi-nested PCR with reverse primers in the TRAC or TRBC constant regions amplified each chain separately. One entry per CDR3 protein, called by TCRdb with MiXCR from the 5' RACE reads. Of about 9,000 distinct CDR3 sequences listed, around 20% are singletons. The sequencing input was naive CD8+ T cells from the thymus. The sample's subset: CD3+TCRalphabeta+CD8SP T cells; for blood, CD45RO-CCR7+ naive CD8+ T cells. Receptors originate from a human donor who gave cord blood stem cells for thymic organoid culture, a cardiac surgery patient who gave postnatal thymus, or a blood donor (not recorded which).

This clonotype was counted a few times. The chain has TRBV27 and TRBJ1-1, with TRBD1 as a possible D gene (5 bases). CDR3 length: 13 residues. CDR1 and CDR2 (germline): MNHEY, SMNVEV (reference sequence). V was clipped by 4 bases and J by 3 bases, with 9 bases between them. The CDR3: CASSWDVDTEAFF. The CDR3 nucleotides are TGTGCCAGCAGTTGGGACGTGGACACTGAAGCTTTCTTT.

In this sample, this clonotype turned up a few times. This sequence joins TRBV4-1 and TRBJ2-1; no definite D call. The germline CDR1 and CDR2 sequences are MGHRA and YSYEKL. V gave up 7 bases and J gave up 0 bases, with 10 bases separating them. The CDR3 covers 14 residues. The chain's CDR3 is CASKPDPSYNEQFF. CDR3 DNA sequence: TGCGCCAGCAAACCAGACCCCTCCTACAATGAGCAGTTCTTC.

By sample share, this clonotype is medium-sized (0.01 to 0.1%). This chain joins TRBV6-4 and TRBJ2-6; D remains unclear. V lost 3 bases to trimming and J lost 0 bases, with 3 bases between them. CDR1 is MRHNA and CDR2 is SNTAGT in the germline V gene. This CDR3 has 14 amino acids. The CDR3 coding sequence is TGTGCCAGCAGTGAGGGCTCTGGGGCCAACGTCCTGACTTTC. This sequence encodes CASSEGSGANVLTF.

This clonotype is medium-sized in the sample. This chain links TRBV4-3 with TRBJ2-5; 9 nucleotides agree with TRBD1. Germline V gene sequence: CDR1 LGHNA, CDR2 YSLEER. The CDR3 covers 16 residues. V gave up 1 base and J gave up 0 bases; unmatched junction bases: 3. This CDR3 is CASSQGTGGNQETQYF. CDR3 nucleotides: TGCGCCAGCAGCCAAGGTACAGGGGGCAACCAAGAGACCCAGTACTTC.

The chain links TRBV5-1 to TRBJ2-1; D not resolved. The CDR3 runs 13 residues. Deletions cut 0 bases from V and 5 bases from J, with 6 bases between. CDR1 is SGHRS, CDR2 YFSETQ, per germline. The CDR3 protein is CASSLATHNEQFF. The DNA of the CDR3 is TGCGCCAGCAGCTTGGCGACCCACAATGAGCAGTTCTTC.

The genes are TRBV6-1 and TRBJ2-3, with D possibly TRBD1 on 6 matching bases. The CDR3 loop spans 15 amino acids. Germline V gene data show CDR1 as MNHNS and CDR2 as SASEGT. Trimming left V 0 bases short and J 0 bases short, with 7 bases between. The CDR3 spells CASSEAGQSTDTQYF. The DNA for the CDR3 is TGTGCCAGCAGTGAAGCAGGACAGAGCACAGATACGCAGTATTTT.

By sample fraction, this clonotype is medium-sized. The chain has TRBV12-3 or TRBV12-4 and TRBJ1-2; possibly TRBD1 for D (6 bases). The CDR3 covers 17 residues. V lost 3 bases and J 4 bases, leaving 21 bases between the germline ends. The CDR3, as DNA: TGTGCCAGCAGTTTCTCCGCAGGGGCCCCTCCTGGCTATGGCTACACCTTC. Residues: CASSFSAGAPPGYGYTF.

This chain links TRBV29-1 with TRBJ1-1; unclear D gene. Germline assignment: CDR1 SQVTM and CDR2 ANQGSEA. V lost 3 bases, J lost 1 base, and 6 bases lay in between. The CDR3 has 12 amino acids. Here the CDR3 DNA reads TGCAGCGTTGACGGAGGGAACACTGAAGCTTTCTTT. The encoded protein is CSVDGGNTEAFF.

In this sample, this clonotype turned up many times. The chain recombines TRBV11-2 with TRBJ2-4, with 12 nucleotides matching TRBD1. The germline V gene encodes CDR1 SGHAT and CDR2 FQNNGV. CDR3 size: 17 residues. V dropped 4 bases and J dropped 7; count of bases not matched to a gene: 11. The CDR3 spells CASSSGQGASAGNIQYF. The DNA of the CDR3 is TGTGCCAGCAGCTCGGGACAGGGGGCGTCCGCTGGCAACATTCAGTACTTC.

This rearrangement joins TRBV27 to TRBJ1-1, with 8 nucleotides matching TRBD1. The CDR3 runs 16 residues. Germline lookup yields CDR1 MNHEY and CDR2 SMNVEV (reference sequence). V gave up 1 base and J gave up 5 bases; unmatched junction bases: 9. Here the CDR3 reads CASSLWAGGDGTEAFF. The CDR3 region has the DNA TGTGCCAGCAGTTTATGGGCAGGGGGCGACGGTACTGAAGCTTTCTTT.

By sample share, this clonotype is medium-sized. The chain recombines TRBV6-2 or TRBV6-3 with TRBJ1-1; a possible D gene is TRBD1 (5 bases). V was pared by 2 bases and J by 5 bases, with 12 bases between. The germline V gene has CDR1 MNHEY and CDR2 SVGEGT. The CDR3 is 14 residues long. CDR3 sequence reads: CASSYHGGGTEAFF. The CDR3 nucleotides are TGTGCCAGCAGTTACCACGGGGGAGGAACTGAAGCTTTCTTT.

This clonotype has a count of ten or more. The chain links TRBV12-3 or TRBV12-4 to TRBJ2-1, with 12 bases fitting TRBD2. The junction had 1 base not matched to a gene; V was cut back by 6 bases and J by 1 base. CDR3 length: 15 residues. CDR3 sequence reads: CASRTSGRSYNEQFF. The DNA for the CDR3 is TGTGCCAGCAGAACTAGCGGGAGGTCCTACAATGAGCAGTTCTTC.

Judged by abundance, this clonotype is medium-sized (0.01 to 0.1%). V is TRBV5-4 and J is TRBJ2-1; 10 bases align to TRBD1. The CDR3 has 15 residues. Looked up from germline, CDR1 is SGHNT and CDR2 is YYREEE (reference sequence). Germline trimming cut 3 bases from V and 5 bases from J; bases unmatched to any gene: 5. CDR3 nucleotides: TGTGCCAGCAGCTCCGACAGGGGGCTGGACAATGAGCAGTTCTTC. It specifies CASSSDRGLDNEQFF.

Relative to its sample, this clonotype is medium-sized. V gene TRBV4-1 combines with J gene TRBJ2-1; D is unresolved. Per the germline V gene, CDR1 is MGHRA and CDR2 is YSYEKL. CDR3 size: 13 residues. V lost 4 bases to trimming and J lost 8 bases, with 12 bases between them. The CDR3 loop is CASSPRTVDEQFF. CDR3 coding DNA: TGCGCCAGCAGCCCTCGGACCGTCGATGAGCAGTTCTTC.

The genes are TRBV7-9 and TRBJ1-2, with D hard to call. The CDR3 extends over 14 amino acids. CDR1 and CDR2 from the germline V gene are SEHNR and FQNEAQ (reference sequence). V shed 1 base and J shed 6 bases, with 12 bases lying between them. The CDR3 loop is CASSLGGNRNGYTF. The CDR3 coding sequence is TGTGCCAGCAGCTTAGGAGGTAATCGGAATGGCTACACCTTC.

This clonotype occurred many times. V usage is TRBV7-6 and J usage is TRBJ2-1, with 9 positions matching TRBD2. Looked up from germline, CDR1 is SGHVS and CDR2 is FNYEAQ. This CDR3 is 15 amino acids long. V trimming: 2 bases; J trimming: 6 bases; junction bases outside the gene matches: 5. CDR3 residues: CASSLRLAGFNEQFF. Here the CDR3 DNA reads TGTGCCAGCAGCTTAAGGCTAGCGGGGTTCAATGAGCAGTTCTTC.

Within the sample, this clonotype is medium-sized. The rearrangement joins TRBV4-1 to TRBJ2-7, with unresolved D. Trimming removed 4 bases from V and 4 bases from J, with 11 bases in between. In germline, CDR1 is MGHRA, CDR2 YSYEKL. CDR3 length: 13 residues. CDR3 DNA: TGCGCCAGCAGCCCAACTCTAGGTTACGAGCAGTACTTC. Protein: CASSPTLGYEQYF.

This clonotype is labeled as medium-sized. The rearrangement joins TRBV28 to TRBJ2-1, with a weak D call TRBD1 (6 bases). Germline assignment: CDR1 MDHEN and CDR2 SYDVKM. The V end was cut by 1 base, the J end by 3 bases, with 25 bases between. The CDR3 loop spans 20 amino acids. The CDR3 loop is CASSLLKTPRQVFNYNEQFF. The CDR3 nucleotides are TGTGCCAGCAGTTTATTGAAGACCCCCCGACAGGTTTTTAACTACAATGAGCAGTTCTTC.

This clonotype was counted at least ten times. The chain recombines TRBV27 with TRBJ2-3, with D uncertain. V dropped 1 base and J dropped 2 bases, with 7 bases sitting between them. The CDR3 spans 14 residues. Germline V lookup: CDR1 MNHEY, CDR2 SMNVEV (reference sequence). CDR3 sequence: CASSLWWNTDTQYF. CDR3 in DNA: TGTGCCAGCAGTTTATGGTGGAACACAGATACGCAGTATTTT.

Sample share makes this clonotype medium-sized. V and J are TRBV18 and TRBJ1-6; no clear D. V was shortened by 9 bases and J by 0 bases, with 21 bases between the two germline ends. The germline V gene encodes CDR1 KGHSH and CDR2 LQKENI. The length of the CDR3 is 18 residues. CDR3 DNA: TGTGCCAGTTCAAGGGAGAGGGCAGAAAGCTCCTATAATTCACCCCTCCACTTT. Translating it yields CASSRERAESSYNSPLHF. Combining the CDR3 with reference TRBV18 and TRBJ1-6 gives the whole variable domain NAGVMQNPRHLVRRRGQEARLRCSPMKGHSHVYWYRQLPEEGLKFMVYLQKENIIDESGMPKERFSAEFPKEGPSILRIQQVVRGDSAAYFCASSRERAESSYNSPLHFGNGTRLTVT.

A word on this clonotype: Since no conserved phenylalanine or tryptophan closes the CDR3, a read error is the likely cause. The chain is built from TRBV7-9 and TRBJ2-3; possibly TRBD2 for D (5 bases). The ends were cut back, 1 base at V and 2 bases at J, with 13 bases in the middle. CDR1 and CDR2 from the germline V gene are SEHNR and FQNEAQ (reference sequence). This CDR3 has 16 residues. Here the CDR3 reads CASSLDKRQSTDTQYY. The CDR3 bases are TGTGCCAGCAGCTTAGATAAGCGGCAGTCCACAGATACGCAGTATTAT.

This clonotype was found many times. This chain joins TRBV7-2 and TRBJ2-3; 11 bases are shared with TRBD2. The CDR3 runs 16 residues. Germline lookup yields CDR1 SGHTA and CDR2 FQGNSA. V trimming: 2 bases; J trimming: 2 bases; junction bases outside the gene matches: 3. CDR3 DNA sequence: TGTGCCAGCAGCTTATTAGCGGGAGGGCCCACAGATACGCAGTATTTT. Protein product: CASSLLAGGPTDTQYF. The full variable domain, completed using reference TRBV7-2 and TRBJ2-3, is GAGVSQSPSNKVTEKGKDVELRCDPISGHTALYWYRQSLGQGLEFLIYFQGNSAPDKSGLPSDRFSAERTGGSVSTLTIQRTQQEDSAVYLCASSLLAGGPTDTQYFGPGTRLTVL.

This clonotype was seen ten or more times. The V call is TRBV20-1, the J call TRBJ2-7, with D possibly being TRBD1 (5 bases). The CDR3 spans 12 residues. Germline CDR1 reads DFQATT; CDR2 reads SNEGSKA (reference sequence). Trimming stripped 0 bases from V and 6 bases from J, with 9 bases between. In nucleotides, the CDR3 is TGCAGTGCTAGAGAAACAGGTTCCGAGCAGTACTTC. Its protein is CSARETGSEQYF.

This clonotype is deemed medium-sized. J is TRBJ1-5 and V is TRBV11-2; 10 nucleotides match TRBD1. Germline V lookup: CDR1 SGHAT, CDR2 FQNNGV. V was clipped by 5 bases and J by 5 bases; unmatched bases: 15. The CDR3 contains 18 residues. As DNA, the CDR3 is TGTGCCAGCAGCGAATCGGGTGATTCCGGGACAGGGGATCAGCCCCAGCATTTT. This codes for CASSESGDSGTGDQPQHF.

This chain links TRBV19 with TRBJ1-5; no firm D call. This CDR3 spans 13 amino acids. Germline CDR1 and CDR2: LNHDA and SQIVND (reference sequence). Trimming cost V 6 bases and J 5 bases, with 11 bases left between them. The CDR3 bases are TGTGCCAGTAGCCTTAACGTCTATCAGCCCCAGCATTTT. This gives the protein CASSLNVYQPQHF.

The chain carries TRBV27 and TRBJ1-4; unclear D gene. V lost 5 bases and J 7 bases, leaving 8 bases between the germline ends. Per germline, CDR1 MNHEY and CDR2 SMNVEV (reference sequence). The CDR3 totals 12 residues. In nucleotides, the CDR3 is TGTGCCAGCAGTCTCGACGGTGAAAAACTGTTTTTT. Translation: CASSLDGEKLFF.

This clonotype is judged medium-sized (0.01 to 0.1%). The rearrangement links TRBV13 to TRBJ2-2; D ambiguous. The CDR3 spans 13 residues. Between the trimmed V and J ends, which lost 5 bases and 2 bases, there was a span of 6 bases. Germline lookup yields CDR1 PRHDT and CDR2 FYEKMQ (reference sequence). CDR3 protein: CASSLDNTGELFF. In DNA form, the CDR3 reads TGTGCCAGCAGCCTAGACAACACCGGGGAGCTGTTTTTT.

Comments on this clonotype: This may be a read error: a much more frequent sequence differs by one nucleotide. The rearrangement uses TRBV5-4 and TRBJ2-2, with D possibly matching TRBD2 (5 bases). Per germline, CDR1 SGHNT and CDR2 YYREEE (reference sequence). CDR3 length equals 15 residues. The CDR3 region is CASGLVAGCTGELFF. The DNA for the CDR3 is TGTGCCAGCGGCTTGGTGGCGGGCTGCACCGGGGAGCTGTTTTTT.